One T cell receptor beta chain is described in this entry. Its antigen is unknown. The CDR3 loop spans 14 amino acids. Trimming removed 0 bases from V and 4 bases from J, with 10 bases in between. Looked up from germline, CDR1 is SGHRS and CDR2 is YFSETQ. Method: immunoSEQ multiplex PCR; TCRdb's copy keeps in-frame clones and lacks some. Here the sample spans several thousand clones, around two thirds being singletons. These data originate in a study of radiation and T cells in renal cell carcinoma. Study outcomes and limitations: Tumor samples were small regions of approximately 0.93 g.

Treatment given: 15 Gy SBRT to primary tumor, nephrectomy 4 weeks later. The specimen was tumor tissue, collected from a patient whose treatment included radiotherapy and nephrectomy. This clonotype originated in a woman in her sixties with renal cell carcinoma. The chain employs TRBV5-1 and TRBJ2-5, with TRBD2 as a possible D gene (6 bases). The CDR3 region has the DNA TGCGCCAGCAGCTTGGATGGGGGGTTAGAGACCCAGTACTTC. Translation gives CASSLDGGLETQYF. The full variable domain, its missing parts supplied by reference TRBV5-1 and TRBJ2-5, is KAGVTQTPRYLIKTRGQQVTLSCSPISGHRSVSWYQQTPGQGLQFLFEYFSETQRNKGNFPGRFSGRQFSNSRSEMNVSTLELGDSALYLCASSLDGGLETQYFGPGTRLLVL.